The 7 T cell receptor beta chains given below trace back to one sample, sequenced in a study of OX40 agonist ivuxolimab in advanced cancers. Sequencing was performed with immunoSEQ multiplex PCR; in TCRdb, only in-frame clones are kept and a portion is missing. The sample contains around 100,000 clones, about 88% of which appear only once. This specimen was CD4+ or CD8+ T cells sorted from blood, taken in a trial of the OX40 agonist ivuxolimab. These receptors originate from an adult with an advanced solid tumor such as melanoma, head and neck, liver or kidney cancer.

The rearrangement links TRBV30 to TRBJ1-5, with a weak D call TRBD1 (6 bases). Germline V gene sequence: CDR1 GTSNPN, CDR2 SVGIG (reference sequence). The V and J ends lost 0 bases and 7 bases respectively, with 16 bases between them. This CDR3 spans 15 amino acids. CDR3 protein: CAWSVDFGGGQPQHF. The CDR3 nucleotides read TGTGCCTGGAGTGTGGATTTCGGGGGCGGACAGCCCCAGCATTTT.

The chain links TRBV6-5 to TRBJ2-1; 7 bases are shared with TRBD1. This CDR3 is built from 15 residues. V trimming: 2 bases; J trimming: 7 bases; junction bases outside the gene matches: 8. The germline gives CDR1 MNHEY, CDR2 SVGAGI. The CDR3 nucleotides read TGTGCCAGCAGTTACCGGGCAGGGGGTCGAAATGAGCAGTTCTTC. Encoded protein: CASSYRAGGRNEQFF.

This rearrangement joins TRBV7-9 to TRBJ2-5; D remains ambiguous. The CDR3 sequence is 13 residues long. Germline V gene lookup returns CDR1 SEHNR and CDR2 FQNEAQ (reference sequence). Trimming removed 0 bases at V and 5 bases at J, with 7 bases between. The CDR3 protein is CASSLAGVETQYF. The CDR3 DNA reads TGTGCCAGCAGCTTAGCTGGGGTTGAGACCCAGTACTTC.

The chain employs TRBV30 and TRBJ1-5, with D unclear. Trimming took off 0 bases at V and 1 base at J, with 10 bases between the two ends. The CDR3 has 15 residues. Germline CDR1 GTSNPN, CDR2 SVGIG (reference sequence). CDR3 in DNA: TGTGCCTGGAGTGTACTCGGGCAGAGCAATCAGCCCCAGCATTTT. This gives the protein CAWSVLGQSNQPQHF.

The genes are TRBV7-6 and TRBJ1-3, with D unclear. This CDR3 contains 14 residues. CDR1 SGHVS and CDR2 FNYEAQ come from the germline V gene. V was cut by 1 base and J by 0 bases, with 4 bases left in between. The CDR3 bases are TGTGCCAGCAGCTTAGGGGGCTCTGGAAACACCATATATTTT. Translation: CASSLGGSGNTIYF.

The chain couples TRBV27 to TRBJ2-5; 8 bases map to TRBD1. Unmatched junction bases numbered 4, after V lost 5 bases and J lost 2 bases. CDR1 and CDR2 from the germline V gene are MNHEY and SMNVEV (reference sequence). The CDR3 covers 14 residues. In nucleotides, the CDR3 is TGTGCCAGCAGTATACGGACAGGGCAAGAGACCCAGTACTTC. Its translation is CASSIRTGQETQYF.

V usage is TRBV5-1 and J usage is TRBJ2-5; weak D call: TRBD1 (6 bases). Per the germline V gene, CDR1 is SGHRS and CDR2 is YFSETQ. V was shortened by 7 bases and J by 4 bases, with 17 bases between the two germline ends. The CDR3 consists of 14 residues. The CDR3 sequence is CASGFRGEGETQYF. The CDR3 DNA reads TGCGCCAGCGGGTTCAGGGGCGAGGGAGAGACCCAGTACTTC. Using reference TRBV5-1 and TRBJ2-5 for the parts outside the CDR3, the full variable domain is KAGVTQTPRYLIKTRGQQVTLSCSPISGHRSVSWYQQTPGQGLQFLFEYFSETQRNKGNFPGRFSGRQFSNSRSEMNVSTLELGDSALYLCASGFRGEGETQYFGPGTRLLVL.